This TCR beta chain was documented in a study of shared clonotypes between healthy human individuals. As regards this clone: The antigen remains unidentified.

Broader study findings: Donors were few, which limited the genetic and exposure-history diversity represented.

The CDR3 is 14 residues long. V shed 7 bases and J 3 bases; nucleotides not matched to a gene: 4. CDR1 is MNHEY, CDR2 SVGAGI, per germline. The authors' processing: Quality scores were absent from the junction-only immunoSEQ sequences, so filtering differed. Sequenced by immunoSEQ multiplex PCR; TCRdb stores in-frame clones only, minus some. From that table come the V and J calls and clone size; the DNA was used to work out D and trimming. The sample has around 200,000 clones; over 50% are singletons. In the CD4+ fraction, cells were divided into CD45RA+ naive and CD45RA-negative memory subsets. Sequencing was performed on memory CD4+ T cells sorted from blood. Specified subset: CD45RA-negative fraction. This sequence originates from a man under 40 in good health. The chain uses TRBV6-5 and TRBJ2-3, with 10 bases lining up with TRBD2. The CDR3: CASTQGLATDTQYF. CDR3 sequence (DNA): TGTGCCAGCACCCAGGGACTAGCGACAGATACGCAGTATTTT.